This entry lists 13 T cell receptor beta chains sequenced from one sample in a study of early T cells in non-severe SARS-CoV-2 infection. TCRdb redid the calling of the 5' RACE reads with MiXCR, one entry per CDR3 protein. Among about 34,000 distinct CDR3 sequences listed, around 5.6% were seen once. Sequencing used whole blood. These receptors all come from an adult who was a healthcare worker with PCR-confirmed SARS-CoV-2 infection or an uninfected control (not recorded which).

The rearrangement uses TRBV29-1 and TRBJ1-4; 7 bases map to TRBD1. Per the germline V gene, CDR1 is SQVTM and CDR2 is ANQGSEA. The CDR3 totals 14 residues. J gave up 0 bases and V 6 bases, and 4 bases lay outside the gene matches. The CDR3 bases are TGCAGCGTGGGGGACAGTGCAACTAATGAAAAACTGTTTTTT. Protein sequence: CSVGDSATNEKLFF.

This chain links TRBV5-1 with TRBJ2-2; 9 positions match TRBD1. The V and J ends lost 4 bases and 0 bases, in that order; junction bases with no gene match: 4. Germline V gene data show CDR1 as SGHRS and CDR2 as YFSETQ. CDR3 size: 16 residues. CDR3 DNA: TGCGCCAGCAGCGACGGGACAGGGACGAACACCGGGGAGCTGTTTTTT. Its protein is CASSDGTGTNTGELFF.

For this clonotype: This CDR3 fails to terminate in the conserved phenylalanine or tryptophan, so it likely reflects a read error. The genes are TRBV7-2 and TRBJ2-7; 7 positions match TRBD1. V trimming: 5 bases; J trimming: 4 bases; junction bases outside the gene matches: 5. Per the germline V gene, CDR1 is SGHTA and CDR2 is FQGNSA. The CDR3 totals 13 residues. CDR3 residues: CASSPRQGYEQYS. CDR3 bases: TGTGCCAGCAGCCCCAGACAGGGATACGAGCAGTACTCC.

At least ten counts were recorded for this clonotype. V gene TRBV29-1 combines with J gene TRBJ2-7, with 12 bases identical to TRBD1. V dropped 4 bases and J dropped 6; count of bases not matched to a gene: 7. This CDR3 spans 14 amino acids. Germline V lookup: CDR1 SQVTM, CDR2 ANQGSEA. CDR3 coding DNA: TGCAGCGTTGTTTCCGGGACAGGGGGCGCCGAGCAGTACTTC. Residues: CSVVSGTGGAEQYF.

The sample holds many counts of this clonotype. As DNA, the CDR3 is TGCAGTGCTAGAGACCTGGACAGGGGTAGTGAAGCTTTCTTT. As protein: CSARDLDRGSEAFF. This chain uses TRBV20-1 with TRBJ1-1, with TRBD1 matching 9 bases. V lost 0 bases, J lost 7 bases, and 6 bases stayed unmatched. Germline CDR1 DFQATT, CDR2 SNEGSKA (reference sequence). The CDR3 is 14 amino acids.

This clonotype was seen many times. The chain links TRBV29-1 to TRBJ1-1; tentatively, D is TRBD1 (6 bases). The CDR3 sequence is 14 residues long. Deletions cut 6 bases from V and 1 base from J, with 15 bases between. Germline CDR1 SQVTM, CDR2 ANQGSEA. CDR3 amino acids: CSVVTGTKNTEAFF. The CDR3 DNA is TGCAGCGTCGTAACAGGGACAAAGAACACTGAAGCTTTCTTT.

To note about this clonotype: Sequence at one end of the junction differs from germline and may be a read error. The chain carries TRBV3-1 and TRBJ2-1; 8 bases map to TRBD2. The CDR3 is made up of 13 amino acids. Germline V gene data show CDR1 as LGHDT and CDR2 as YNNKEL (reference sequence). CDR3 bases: TGTGCCAGCAGCCAAGAGGGTGCGCGGGGGGTCCTTTTC. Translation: CASSQEGARGVLF.

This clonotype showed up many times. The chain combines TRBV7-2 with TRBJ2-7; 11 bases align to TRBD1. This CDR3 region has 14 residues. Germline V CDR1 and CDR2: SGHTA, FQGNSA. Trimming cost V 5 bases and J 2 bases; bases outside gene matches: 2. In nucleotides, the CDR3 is TGTGCCAGCAGCGGGGACAGGGGGGCCTACGAGCAGTACTTC. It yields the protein CASSGDRGAYEQYF.

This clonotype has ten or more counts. This chain's CDR3 is CASTSGGTYEQYF. The CDR3 coding sequence is TGCGCCAGCACTAGCGGGGGAACCTACGAGCAGTACTTC. The V and J genes are TRBV10-2 and TRBJ2-7, with 10 bases that match TRBD2. After removal of 7 bases from V and 2 bases from J, the junction contained 2 bases not matched to a gene. Germline CDR1 WSHSY, CDR2 SAAADI. The CDR3 has 13 residues.

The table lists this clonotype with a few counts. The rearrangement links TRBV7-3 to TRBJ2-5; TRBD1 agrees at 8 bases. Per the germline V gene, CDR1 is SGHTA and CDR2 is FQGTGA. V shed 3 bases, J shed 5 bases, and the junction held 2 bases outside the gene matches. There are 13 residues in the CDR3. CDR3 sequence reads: CASSFDRGETQYF. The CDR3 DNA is TGTGCCAGCAGCTTCGACAGGGGCGAGACCCAGTACTTC.

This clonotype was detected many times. CDR3 loop: CASSYSPTGASSYEQYF. The CDR3 DNA sequence: TGTGCCAGCAGTTACTCTCCGACAGGCGCGAGCTCCTACGAGCAGTACTTC. The chain links TRBV6-6 to TRBJ2-7; weak D call: TRBD1 (6 bases). The CDR3 consists of 17 residues. Germline V lookup: CDR1 MNHNY, CDR2 SVGAGI (reference sequence). Trimming stripped 0 bases from V and 0 bases from J, with 15 bases between.

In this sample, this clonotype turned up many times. As DNA, the CDR3 is TGCAGTGCTAGACCGACAGGGGCGGTCAATCAGCCCCAGCATTTT. Protein sequence: CSARPTGAVNQPQHF. V is TRBV20-1 and J is TRBJ1-5, with 8 bases lining up with TRBD1. The CDR3 is made up of 15 amino acids. CDR1 DFQATT and CDR2 SNEGSKA come from the germline V gene (reference sequence). V was pared by 2 bases and J by 3 bases, with 6 bases of the junction left unmatched.

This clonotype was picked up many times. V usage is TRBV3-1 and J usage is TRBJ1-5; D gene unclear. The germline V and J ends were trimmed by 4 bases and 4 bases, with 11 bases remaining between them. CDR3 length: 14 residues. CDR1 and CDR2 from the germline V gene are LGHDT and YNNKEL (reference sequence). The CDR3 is CASSRGPDNQPQHF. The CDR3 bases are TGTGCCAGCAGCCGCGGGCCAGATAATCAGCCCCAGCATTTT. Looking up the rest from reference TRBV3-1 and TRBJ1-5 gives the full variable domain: DTAVSQTPKYLVTQMGNDKSIKCEQNLGHDTMYWYKQDSKKFLKIMFSYNNKELIINETVPNRFSPKSPDKAHLNLHINSLELGDSAVYFCASSRGPDNQPQHFGDGTRLSIL.